This TCR beta chain came from a study of identical twins. The study, taken as a whole, reports: Findings depended on cross-sectional statistics rather than tracking the same donors. With abundant cord blood beta clonotypes, insertions were fewer; memory repertoires showed no such pattern. Twin pairs had excess sharing that was weaker in beta out-of-frame sequences.

As for this clonotype: The antigen remains unidentified.

Trimming took 4 bases from V and 0 from J; bases not matched to a gene: 4. CDR3 length: 15 residues. CDR1 is LGHDT, CDR2 YNNKEL, per germline (reference sequence). Through template switching, a universal primer site was introduced, and the cDNA contained unique molecular identifiers. In TCRdb, the 5' RACE reads were re-called with MiXCR into one record per CDR3 protein. The sample includes fewer than 450,000 distinct CDR3 sequences, approximately 8.7% of them seen just once. Sequencing used naive T cells sorted from blood. The receptor was isolated from a woman in her forties or fifties in good health. The V and J genes are TRBV3-1 and TRBJ2-7; 9 positions agree with TRBD1. The CDR3 region has the DNA TGTGCCAGCAGCCTGAGGGGACAGGGCTCCTACGAGCAGTACTTC. Amino acids: CASSLRGQGSYEQYF.